These T cell receptor beta chains were read from a single sample in a study of T cell repertoires in cytomegalovirus infection. TCRdb fed the reads into MiXCR, producing one record per CDR3 protein. The data show almost 300,000 distinct CDR3 sequences, around 9.6% seen once. The sample comprised PBMCs. All receptors derive from a human donor in good health (CMV status not recorded). Some clones in this sample may be carry-over from other donors' samples. Both conserved end residues are part of each CDR3. The D gene is left open where the match is weak. Only part of the rows carry a size: once, few, many, or a class if the clone is expanded.

V	size	J	D	length	DNA	CDR3
TRBV29-1	-	TRBJ1-6	-	15	TGCAGCCCTCCCCTTCTCTGGGGTTCTACTTCACCCCTCCACTTT	CSPPLLWGSTSPLHF
TRBV11-1	-	TRBJ2-1	TRBD2	15	TGTGCCAGCAGGAGACCGGGACTAAGCCTAAATGAGCAGTTCTTC	CASRRPGLSLNEQFF
TRBV5-1	few	TRBJ2-3	TRBD2	18	TGCGCCAGCAGCTTGGCTTCGCTAGCGGGGGGTTCCACAGATACGCAGTATTTT	CASSLASLAGGSTDTQYF
TRBV7-3	many	TRBJ1-2	TRBD1	13	TGTGCCAGCAGTGCCGGGACAGGACCTGGCTACACCTTC	CASSAGTGPGYTF
TRBV2	-	TRBJ2-5	-	13	TGTGCCAGCAGTGCGGCGCTCCCAGAGACCCAGTACTTC	CASSAALPETQYF
TRBV12-3/TRBV12-4	many	TRBJ1-5	-	16	TGTGCCAGCAGTTTAGCCTCCCGAAAAGGTAATCAGCCCCAGCATTTT	CASSLASRKGNQPQHF
TRBV27	few	TRBJ2-1	-	15	TGTGCCAGCAGTTTATCGACAGGCCCCTACAATGAGCAGTTCTTC	CASSLSTGPYNEQFF
TRBV29-1	few	TRBJ2-2	-	14	TGCAGCGTTGAAGTATTAGACAGGCCGAGGGAGCTGTTTTTT	CSVEVLDRPRELFF
TRBV20-1	-	TRBJ1-5	-	12	TGCAGTGCCTTGGGACCCAGCGAGCCCCAGCATTTT	CSALGPSEPQHF
TRBV5-1	few	TRBJ2-5	TRBD2	17	TGCGCCAGCACGAGGGCCGGTGTAGCGGGGTTACAAGAGACCCAGTACTTC	CASTRAGVAGLQETQYF
TRBV11-1	many	TRBJ2-1	TRBD1	16	TGTGCCAGCAGCACCCGGGACAGCAAAACATGGAATGAGCAGTTCTTC	CASSTRDSKTWNEQFF
TRBV20-1	many	TRBJ1-5	TRBD1	14	TGCAGTGCCCCCGACAGGGGAGGAAATCAGCCCCAGCATTTT	CSAPDRGGNQPQHF
TRBV6-2/TRBV6-3	many	TRBJ2-5	-	16	TGTGCCAGCAGTTACCGGACGGTTGGGGTTAAGGAGACCCAGTACTTC	CASSYRTVGVKETQYF
TRBV7-2	many	TRBJ1-2	-	12	TGTGCCAGCAGCTCCACCAACTATGGCTACACCTTC	CASSSTNYGYTF
TRBV6-5	many	TRBJ1-4	TRBD1	14	TGTGCCAGCAGACCCCGGGACAGGGAGGAAAAACTGTTTTTT	CASRPRDREEKLFF
TRBV6-2/TRBV6-3	many	TRBJ2-5	TRBD2	15	TGTGCCAGCAGTACCCCGGGGGGTTTTGGAGAGACCCAGTACTTC	CASSTPGGFGETQYF
TRBV28	many	TRBJ1-5	-	15	TGTGCCAGCAGTTTAACGGCCAGTAGCAATCAGCCCCAGCATTTT	CASSLTASSNQPQHF
TRBV10-2	few	TRBJ2-1	TRBD1	14	TGCGCCAGCAGCCGGGACAGGCTTTACAATGAGCAGTTCTTC	CASSRDRLYNEQFF
TRBV5-1	many	TRBJ1-2	TRBD1	13	TGCGCCAGCAGCTTACAGGGGGACTATGGCTACACCTTC	CASSLQGDYGYTF
TRBV7-3	many	TRBJ2-2	-	13	TGTGCCAGCAGCTTAACACAAGGTTGGGAGCTGTTTTTT	CASSLTQGWELFF